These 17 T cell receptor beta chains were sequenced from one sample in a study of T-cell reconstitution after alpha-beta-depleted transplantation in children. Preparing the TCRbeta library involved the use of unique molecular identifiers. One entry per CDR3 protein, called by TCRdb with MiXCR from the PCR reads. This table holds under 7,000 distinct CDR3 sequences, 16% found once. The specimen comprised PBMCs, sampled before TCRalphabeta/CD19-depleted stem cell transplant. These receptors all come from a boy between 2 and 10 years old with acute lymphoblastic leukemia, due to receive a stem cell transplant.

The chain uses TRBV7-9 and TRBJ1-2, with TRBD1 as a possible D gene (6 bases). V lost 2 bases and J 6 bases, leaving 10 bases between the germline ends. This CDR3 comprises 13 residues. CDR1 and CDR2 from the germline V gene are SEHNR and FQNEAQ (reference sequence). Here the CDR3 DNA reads TGTGCCAGCAGCTTACCAGGGGCAAATGGCTACACCTTC. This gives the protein CASSLPGANGYTF.

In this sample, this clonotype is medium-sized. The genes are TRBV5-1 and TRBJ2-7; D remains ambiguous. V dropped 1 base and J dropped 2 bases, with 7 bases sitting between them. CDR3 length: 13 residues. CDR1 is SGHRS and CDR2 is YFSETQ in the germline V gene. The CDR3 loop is CASSLLGPYEQYF. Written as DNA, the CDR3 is TGCGCCAGCAGCTTGTTGGGCCCCTACGAGCAGTACTTC.

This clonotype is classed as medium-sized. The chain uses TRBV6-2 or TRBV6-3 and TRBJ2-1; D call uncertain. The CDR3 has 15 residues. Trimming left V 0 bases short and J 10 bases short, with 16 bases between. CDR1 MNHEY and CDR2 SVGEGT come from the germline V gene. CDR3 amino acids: CASSYSYRLEEEQFF. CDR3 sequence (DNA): TGTGCCAGCAGTTACTCGTACCGTCTTGAGGAAGAGCAGTTCTTC.

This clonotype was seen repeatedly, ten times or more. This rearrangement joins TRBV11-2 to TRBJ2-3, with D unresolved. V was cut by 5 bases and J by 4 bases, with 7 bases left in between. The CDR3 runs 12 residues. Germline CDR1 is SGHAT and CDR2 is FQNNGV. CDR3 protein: CASSTPADTQYF. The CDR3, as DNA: TGTGCCAGCAGCACGCCCGCAGATACGCAGTATTTT.

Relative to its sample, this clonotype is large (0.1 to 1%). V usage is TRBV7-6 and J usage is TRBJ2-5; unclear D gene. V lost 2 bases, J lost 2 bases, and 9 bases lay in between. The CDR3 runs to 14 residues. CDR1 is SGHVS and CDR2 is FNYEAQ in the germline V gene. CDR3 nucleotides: TGTGCCAGCAGCTTAATAGAAACTCAAGAGACCCAGTACTTC. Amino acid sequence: CASSLIETQETQYF.

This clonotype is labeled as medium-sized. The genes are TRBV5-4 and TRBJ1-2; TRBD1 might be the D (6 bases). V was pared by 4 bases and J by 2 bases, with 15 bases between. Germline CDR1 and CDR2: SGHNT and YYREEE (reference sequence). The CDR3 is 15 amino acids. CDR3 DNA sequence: TGTGCCAGCAGCCCCCAGAGGGGGACGAACTATGGCTACACCTTC. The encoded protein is CASSPQRGTNYGYTF.

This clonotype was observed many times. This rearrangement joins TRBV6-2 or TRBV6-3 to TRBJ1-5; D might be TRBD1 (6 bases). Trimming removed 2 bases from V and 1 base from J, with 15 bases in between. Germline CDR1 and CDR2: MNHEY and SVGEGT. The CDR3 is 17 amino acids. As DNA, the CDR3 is TGTGCCAGCAGTTACCCGATTACAGGGAGGAGCAATCAGCCCCAGCATTTT. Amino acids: CASSYPITGRSNQPQHF.

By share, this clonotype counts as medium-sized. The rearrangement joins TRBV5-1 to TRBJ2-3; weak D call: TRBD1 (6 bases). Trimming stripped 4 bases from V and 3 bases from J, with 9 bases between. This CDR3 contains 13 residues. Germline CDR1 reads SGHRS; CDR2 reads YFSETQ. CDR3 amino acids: CASSPQGTDTQYF. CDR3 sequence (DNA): TGCGCCAGCAGCCCCCAGGGGACAGATACGCAGTATTTT.

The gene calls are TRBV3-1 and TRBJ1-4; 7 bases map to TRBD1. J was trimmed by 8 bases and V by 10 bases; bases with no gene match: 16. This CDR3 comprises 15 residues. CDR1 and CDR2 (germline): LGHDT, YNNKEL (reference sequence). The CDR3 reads CATCRGQELVEKLFF. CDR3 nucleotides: TGTGCCACCTGCCGCGGACAGGAGCTCGTCGAAAAACTGTTTTTT.

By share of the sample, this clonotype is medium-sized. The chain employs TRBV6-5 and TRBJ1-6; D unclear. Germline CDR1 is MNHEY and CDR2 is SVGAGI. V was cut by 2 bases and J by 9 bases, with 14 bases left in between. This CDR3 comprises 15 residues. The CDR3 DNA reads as TGTGCCAGCAGTTACGAGACCTCTTGGAGTTCACCCCTCCACTTT. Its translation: CASSYETSWSSPLHF.

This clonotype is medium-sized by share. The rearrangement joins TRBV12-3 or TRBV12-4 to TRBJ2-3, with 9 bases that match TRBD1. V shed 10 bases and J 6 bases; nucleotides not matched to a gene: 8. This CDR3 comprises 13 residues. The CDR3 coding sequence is TGTGCCACCTCGGGACAGGGATCGGATACGCAGTATTTT. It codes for CATSGQGSDTQYF.

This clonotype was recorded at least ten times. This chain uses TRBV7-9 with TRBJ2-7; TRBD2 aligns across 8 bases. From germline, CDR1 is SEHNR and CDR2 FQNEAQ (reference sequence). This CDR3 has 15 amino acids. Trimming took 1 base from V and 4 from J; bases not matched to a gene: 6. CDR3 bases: TGTGCCAGCAGCTTAGGTCGGACTAGCATTTACGAGCAGTACTTC. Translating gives CASSLGRTSIYEQYF.

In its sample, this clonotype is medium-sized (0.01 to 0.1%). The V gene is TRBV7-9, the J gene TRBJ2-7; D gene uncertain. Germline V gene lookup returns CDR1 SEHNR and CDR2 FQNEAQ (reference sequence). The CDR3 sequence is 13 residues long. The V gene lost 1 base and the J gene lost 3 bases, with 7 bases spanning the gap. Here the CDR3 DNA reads TGTGCCAGCAGCTTAGATACCAACTACGAGCAGTACTTC. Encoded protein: CASSLDTNYEQYF. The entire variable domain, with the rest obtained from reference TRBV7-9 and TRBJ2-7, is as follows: DTGVSQNPRHKITKRGQNVTFRCDPISEHNRLYWYRQTLGQGPEFLTYFQNEAQLEKSRLLSDRFSAERPKGSFSTLEIQRTEQGDSAMYLCASSLDTNYEQYFGPGTRLTVT.

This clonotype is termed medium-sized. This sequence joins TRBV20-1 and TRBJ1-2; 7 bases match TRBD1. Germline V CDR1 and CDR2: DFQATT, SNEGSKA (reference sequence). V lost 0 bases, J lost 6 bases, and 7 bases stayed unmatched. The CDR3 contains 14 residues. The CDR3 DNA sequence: TGCAGTGCTAGAGAGGATGGAGGGGGCGATGGCTACACCTTC. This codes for CSAREDGGGDGYTF.

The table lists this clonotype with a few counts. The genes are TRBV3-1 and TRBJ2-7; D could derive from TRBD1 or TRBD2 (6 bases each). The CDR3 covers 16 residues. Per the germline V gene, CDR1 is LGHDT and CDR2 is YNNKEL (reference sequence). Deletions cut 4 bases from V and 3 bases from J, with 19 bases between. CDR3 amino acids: CASSPYYSGGGYEQYF. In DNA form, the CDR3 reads TGTGCCAGCAGCCCTTACTACTCCGGGGGCGGCTACGAGCAGTACTTC.

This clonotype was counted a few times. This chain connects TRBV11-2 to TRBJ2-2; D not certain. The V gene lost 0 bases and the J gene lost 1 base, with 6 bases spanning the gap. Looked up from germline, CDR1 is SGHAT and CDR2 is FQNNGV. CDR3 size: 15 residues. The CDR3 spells CASSLDRGNTGELFF. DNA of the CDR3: TGTGCCAGCAGCTTAGATCGAGGGAACACCGGGGAGCTGTTTTTT.

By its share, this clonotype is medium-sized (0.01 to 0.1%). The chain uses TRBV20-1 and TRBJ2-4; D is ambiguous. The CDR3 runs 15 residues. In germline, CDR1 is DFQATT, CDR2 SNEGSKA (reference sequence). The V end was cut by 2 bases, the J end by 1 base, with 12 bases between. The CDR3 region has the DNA TGCAGTGCTAGAAGTTGGCCGGGCGCCAAAAACATTCAGTACTTC. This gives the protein CSARSWPGAKNIQYF.